The entry below describes one T cell receptor beta chain. This clone was recorded at least ten times. Its antigen target is currently unknown. No qualities accompany the bases; no much larger clone lies one base away. Collaborating institutions collected whole blood in K2EDTA tubes following their own protocols. Collaborator samples were shipped for TCRbeta analysis as frozen whole blood, isolated PBMCs, or DNA extracted from either sample type. The data belong to a study of blood T cell repertoires in COVID-19 (dated by TCRdb to the early 2020s). As for the study more broadly: Samples from collaborators originated in the United States, Italy and Spain and spanned both the acute and convalescent phases of COVID-19. Where available, HLA class I and class II types were obtained from metadata supplied by the sample provider rather than from assay-based typing. The repertoires were released in a freely available public database intended as a resource for research on the immune response to SARS-CoV-2. The dataset comprised deeply sampled blood TCRbeta repertoires from subjects exposed to, actively infected with, or recovered from COVID-19. The samples were drawn from the first 160 participants of the ongoing ImmuneRACE study and from 950 to 1,500 subjects provided by 6 global collaborators. Sample metadata almost always included a de-identified subject ID, COVID-19 status, age in years and sex. The prospective study material was composed of cDNA or gDNA derived from T cells, B-cell-depleted T cells, or PBMCs. Broad study findings and their caveats: The quantity of clinical and demographic metadata differed by source and by participant and was supplied without curation.

TCRbeta CDR3 regions were amplified from genomic DNA using the immunoSEQ Assay, a bias-controlled multiplex PCR. Turning to the authors' computational methods: The number of nucleated cells in each sample was estimated by amplification of reference gene primers within the assay. To quantify the absolute abundance of each unique TCRbeta CDR3 rearrangement, sequence reads were collapsed and filtered. For each sample, productive Simpson clonality was calculated as the square root of Simpson's diversity index over productive rearrangements. TCRdb retrieved this table from immuneACCESS and kept in-frame rearrangements only. Not all clones are present; in checked studies, unresolved V genes account for under half, and no reason is known for the remainder. From that table come the V and J calls and clone size; the DNA was used to work out D and trimming. This sample has about 210,000 clones in its table, and about 91% of those were observed once. The top ten hold about 5% of the sample.

Reading from cysteine to phenylalanine, the CDR3 counts 15 amino acids. Left in the record is the CDR3 DNA by itself, 45 bases read in frame from the first base. At the junction V is shortened by 1 base and J by 3 bases, with 10 bases in between. The germline V gene provides CDR1 MNHNS and CDR2 SASEGT. Sequenced input: peripheral blood. The sequence was collected from a woman aged 40 to 50 with acute or convalescent COVID-19. The chain employs TRBV6-1 and TRBJ1-5; 5 matching bases give a weak D call of TRBD1. The DNA is as follows: TGTGCCAGCAGTGAAGTTCGACAGATCAATCAGCCCCAGCATTTT. Its amino acids are CASSEVRQINQPQHF.